What follows are 26 T cell receptor beta chains derived from one specimen sequenced in a study of blood T cell repertoires in COVID-19. Assay: immunoSEQ multiplex PCR; the TCRdb copy retains only in-frame clones and omits some. The table has around 300,000 clones, approximately 90% seen once. The sample consisted of peripheral blood. The receptors come from a woman aged 30 to 39 with COVID-19, enrolled during active disease.

This clone appeared a single time. The chain combines TRBV3-1 (or the pseudogene TRBV3-2) with TRBJ1-4, with a possible D match to TRBD1 (5 bases). In germline, CDR1 is LGHDT, CDR2 YNNKEL (reference sequence). V was shortened by 5 bases and J by 5 bases, with 15 bases between the two germline ends. The CDR3 sequence is 15 residues long. As DNA, the CDR3 is TGTGCCAGCAGCACACGACAGTTAGTAAATGAAAAACTGTTTTTT. This codes for CASSTRQLVNEKLFF.

The chain carries TRBV30 and TRBJ2-2; possible D gene TRBD2, 6 bases. Germline V gene lookup returns CDR1 GTSNPN and CDR2 SVGIG (reference sequence). The V end lost 0 bases, the J end lost 2 bases, and 13 bases lay between the germline ends. The CDR3 extends over 16 amino acids. Written as DNA, the CDR3 is TGTGCCTGGAGTGTTGTATCCGGGAGAAACACCGGGGAGCTGTTTTTT. Its translation: CAWSVVSGRNTGELFF.

The chain uses TRBV5-1 and TRBJ1-1; possibly TRBD1 for D (6 bases). V was trimmed by 3 bases and J by 7 bases, leaving 10 bases between them. The length of the CDR3 is 12 residues. The germline V gene has CDR1 SGHRS and CDR2 YFSETQ. This CDR3 reads CASSWGGHEAFF. Here the CDR3 DNA reads TGCGCCAGCAGCTGGGGGGGCCATGAAGCTTTCTTT.

J is TRBJ2-2 and V is TRBV5-6, with a possible D match to TRBD2 (6 bases). The germline CDR1 and CDR2 sequences are SGHDT and YYEEEE. The CDR3 has 14 amino acids. Trimming took off 0 bases at V and 5 bases at J, with 8 bases between the two ends. The CDR3 coding sequence is TGTGCCAGCAGCTTGGACGGGGGTACCGGGGAGCTGTTTTTT. Translation gives CASSLDGGTGELFF.

This clone was counted only a few times. This chain connects TRBV29-1 to TRBJ2-1; a possible D gene is TRBD1 (6 bases). The V end lost 7 bases, the J end lost 9 bases, and 16 bases lay between the germline ends. The CDR3 covers 12 residues. Germline CDR1 is SQVTM and CDR2 is ANQGSEA. This chain's CDR3 is CSAYQVGGEQFF. CDR3 sequence (DNA): TGCAGCGCCTACCAGGTAGGGGGTGAGCAGTTCTTC.

This sequence joins TRBV19 and TRBJ1-3; no reliable D call. In germline, CDR1 is LNHDA, CDR2 SQIVND (reference sequence). Trimming shortened V by 5 bases and J by 7 bases, and 15 bases separated the two germline ends. CDR3 length equals 14 residues. Here the CDR3 DNA reads TGTGCCAGTAGTCCCGTAGCAATCGGGAACACCATATATTTT. Its protein product is CASSPVAIGNTIYF.

This clone was counted a single time. The chain couples TRBV12-3 or TRBV12-4 to TRBJ2-4, with 7 nucleotides matching TRBD2. The CDR3 length is 12 residues. The V segment lost 6 bases and the J segment 6 bases; nucleotides outside the gene matches: 2. Here the CDR3 DNA reads TGTGCCAGCAGGAAGCGGGGAAACATTCAGTACTTC. It is translated as CASRKRGNIQYF.

V usage is TRBV29-1 and J usage is TRBJ2-3; a possible D gene is TRBD2 (6 bases). V was pared by 4 bases and J by 0 bases, with 17 bases between. In germline, CDR1 is SQVTM, CDR2 ANQGSEA. This CDR3 comprises 16 residues. In nucleotides, the CDR3 is TGCAGCGTTGCGGGTGTGGAGGGTAGAAGCACAGATACGCAGTATTTT. Translating it yields CSVAGVEGRSTDTQYF.

The chain has TRBV2 and TRBJ1-3; D perhaps matches TRBD1 (5 bases). The CDR3 contains 14 residues. Germline V gene lookup returns CDR1 SNHLY and CDR2 FYNNEI. Between the trimmed V and J ends, which lost 7 bases and 2 bases, there was a span of 12 bases. CDR3 loop: CASTLEGAGNTIYF. CDR3 in DNA: TGTGCCAGCACCCTTGAAGGGGCTGGAAACACCATATATTTT.

The chain combines TRBV2 with TRBJ1-3; D call uncertain. The CDR3 totals 14 residues. V lost 5 bases to trimming and J lost 0 bases, with 8 bases between them. Germline CDR1 and CDR2: SNHLY and FYNNEI. CDR3 sequence (DNA): TGTGCCAGCAGTCGGGTGGGCTCTGGAAACACCATATATTTT. Translated: CASSRVGSGNTIYF.

This chain joins TRBV19 and TRBJ1-1; 8 bases match TRBD1. V shed 5 bases, J shed 7 bases, and the junction held 12 bases outside the gene matches. Germline lookup yields CDR1 LNHDA and CDR2 SQIVND (reference sequence). This CDR3 has 15 residues. The CDR3 bases are TGTGCCAGTAGTGTCCACAGGGGGAGGATGATTGAAGCTTTCTTT. It translates to CASSVHRGRMIEAFF. Supplemented by reference TRBV19 and TRBJ1-1, the full variable domain reads DGGITQSPKYLFRKEGQNVTLSCEQNLNHDAMYWYRQDPGQGLRLIYYSQIVNDFQKGDIAEGYSVSREKKESFPLTVTSAQKNPTAFYLCASSVHRGRMIEAFFGQGTRLTVV.

V gene TRBV25-1 combines with J gene TRBJ1-1, with a possible D match to TRBD1 (5 bases). V dropped 2 bases and J dropped 3 bases, with 13 bases sitting between them. The length of the CDR3 is 15 residues. Germline lookup yields CDR1 MGHDK and CDR2 SYGVNS. CDR3 bases: TGTGCCAGCAGTGAACTCCTGGGGCCCGACACTGAAGCTTTCTTT. Its translation is CASSELLGPDTEAFF.

This clone was observed once. The gene calls are TRBV7-2 and TRBJ2-3, with D unclear. There are 15 residues in the CDR3. Trimming shortened V by 4 bases and J by 2 bases, and 13 bases separated the two germline ends. Germline assignment: CDR1 SGHTA and CDR2 FQGNSA. In nucleotides, the CDR3 is TGTGCCAGCAGCTGGGTGGCGCGGAACACAGATACGCAGTATTTT. Translated, it gives CASSWVARNTDTQYF.

This clone was detected a few times. The chain combines TRBV5-4 with TRBJ2-2, with 10 bases that match TRBD1. The CDR3 totals 19 residues. V trimming: 2 bases; J trimming: 3 bases; junction bases outside the gene matches: 13. The V gene's germline CDR1 is SGHNT and CDR2 YYREEE (reference sequence). In DNA, the CDR3 is TGTGCCAGCAGCTTTCCCGGGACAGGGGTAGCTGGTGACACCGGGGAGCTGTTTTTT. It yields the protein CASSFPGTGVAGDTGELFF.

The V gene is TRBV6-5, the J gene TRBJ2-5; 9 bases are shared with TRBD1. The CDR3 loop spans 13 amino acids. V lost 6 bases, J lost 5 bases, and 4 bases stayed unmatched. CDR1 is MNHEY, CDR2 SVGAGI, per germline. The CDR3 bases are TGTGCCAGCAGGGGGACAGGGAGGGAGACCCAGTACTTC. It specifies CASRGTGRETQYF.

The chain employs TRBV5-4 and TRBJ1-2; TRBD1 agrees at 9 bases. CDR3 length: 15 amino acids. Germline CDR1 SGHNT, CDR2 YYREEE (reference sequence). V shed 0 bases, J shed 8 bases, and the junction held 8 bases outside the gene matches. The DNA for the CDR3 is TGTGCCAGCAGCTTGGCGGCCACAGGGGGCGGGGGCTACACCTTC. This codes for CASSLAATGGGGYTF. The full variable domain, completed using reference TRBV5-4 and TRBJ1-2, is ETGVTQSPTHLIKTRGQQVTLRCSSQSGHNTVSWYQQALGQGPQFIFQYYREEENGRGNFPPRFSGLQFPNYSSELNVNALELDDSALYLCASSLAATGGGGYTFGSGTRLTVV.

J is TRBJ2-2 and V is TRBV5-6, with 12 bases fitting TRBD2. Germline V gives CDR1 SGHDT, CDR2 YYEEEE. Unmatched junction bases numbered 7, after V lost 5 bases and J lost 5 bases. The CDR3 loop spans 16 amino acids. The CDR3 nucleotides read TGTGCCAGCAGATCCCTACTAGCGGGAGGAACCGGGGAGCTGTTTTTT. Translating gives CASRSLLAGGTGELFF.

CDR3 bases: TGTGCCAGCAGCGACCAGGGGGACAGGGCCTACGAGCAGTACTTC. Its translation: CASSDQGDRAYEQYF. The V and J genes are TRBV28 and TRBJ2-7; 9 bases align to TRBD1. CDR3 size: 15 residues. The germline gives CDR1 MDHEN, CDR2 SYDVKM. V lost 6 bases and J lost 2; bases outside the gene matches: 8. The whole variable domain, filled in from reference TRBV28 and TRBJ2-7, reads DVKVTQSSRYLVKRTGEKVFLECVQDMDHENMFWYRQDPGLGLRLIYFSYDVKMKEKGDIPEGYSVSREKKERFSLILESASTNQTSMYLCASSDQGDRAYEQYFGPGTRLTVT.

The chain uses TRBV19 and TRBJ1-2, with a possible D match to TRBD1 (5 bases). CDR1 and CDR2 (germline): LNHDA, SQIVND (reference sequence). The CDR3 spans 17 residues. V lost 7 bases to trimming and J lost 4 bases, with 25 bases between them. In DNA form, the CDR3 reads TGTGCCAGTACCCCGGACAAGGCCCTGACATCGGGCTATGGCTACACCTTC. It translates to CASTPDKALTSGYGYTF.

The chain uses TRBV19 and TRBJ2-5; maybe TRBD1 (5 bases). Germline values: CDR1 LNHDA, CDR2 SQIVND (reference sequence). The germline V and J ends were trimmed by 7 bases and 3 bases, with 6 bases remaining between them. The CDR3 has 11 amino acids. CDR3 residues: CASKGEETQYF. The CDR3 DNA is TGTGCCAGTAAAGGGGAAGAGACCCAGTACTTC.

The genes are TRBV7-2 and TRBJ1-2; D perhaps matches TRBD1 (5 bases). V dropped 1 base and J dropped 3 bases, with 9 bases sitting between them. The V gene's germline CDR1 is SGHTA and CDR2 FQGNSA. CDR3 length: 14 residues. CDR3 nucleotide sequence: TGTGCCAGCAGCTTAGGGTGGGGGGACTATGGCTACACCTTC. This translates into CASSLGWGDYGYTF.

The V gene is TRBV27, the J gene TRBJ1-2; 10 bases match TRBD1. Looked up from germline, CDR1 is MNHEY and CDR2 is SMNVEV (reference sequence). This CDR3 is built from 13 residues. Losses at the gene ends were 5 bases for V and 7 bases for J; bases not matched to a gene: 4. CDR3 residues: CASSPRDRGGYTF. In DNA, the CDR3 is TGTGCCAGCAGTCCCCGGGACAGGGGTGGCTACACCTTC.

This chain joins TRBV7-2 and TRBJ1-6; 7 bases fit TRBD1. Losses at the gene ends were 1 base for V and 3 bases for J; bases not matched to a gene: 9. The CDR3 is made up of 18 amino acids. The germline gives CDR1 SGHTA, CDR2 FQGNSA. The CDR3 coding sequence is TGTGCCAGCAGCTTAGTTGGTGGAGGGGGCGTCTATAATTCACCCCTCCACTTT. Protein sequence: CASSLVGGGGVYNSPLHF.

This sequence joins TRBV7-9 and TRBJ1-2, with no clear D. Germline CDR1 SEHNR, CDR2 FQNEAQ (reference sequence). CDR3 length equals 14 residues. V dropped 1 base and J dropped 6 bases, with 12 bases sitting between them. In DNA, the CDR3 is TGTGCCAGCAGCTTAGGACTCGAAGCGAATGGCTACACCTTC. Its protein is CASSLGLEANGYTF.

The V gene is TRBV6-5, the J gene TRBJ2-7; 10 nucleotides agree with TRBD2. The CDR3 totals 16 residues. Germline trimming cut 3 bases from V and 3 bases from J; bases unmatched to any gene: 8. In germline, CDR1 is MNHEY, CDR2 SVGAGI. CDR3 loop: CASSYISGRYGYEQYF. For the CDR3, the DNA is TGTGCCAGCAGTTATATTAGCGGGAGGTACGGCTACGAGCAGTACTTC.

The DNA for the CDR3 is TGTGCCAGTAGCGCCCGGGACAGGGCGAAGGAACTGTTTTTT. Protein product: CASSARDRAKELFF. The chain recombines TRBV19 with TRBJ1-4; TRBD1 matches at 9 bases. The J segment lost 12 bases and the V segment lost 6 bases, leaving 11 bases of the junction unmatched. Germline V CDR1 and CDR2: LNHDA, SQIVND (reference sequence). This CDR3 comprises 14 residues.